The 8 T cell receptor beta chains presented below share a single source sample, sequenced in a study of T cell responses to AZD1222 COVID-19 vaccine. The data were produced by immunoSEQ multiplex PCR, yet TCRdb's version contains in-frame clones alone and is incomplete. The data hold approximately 80,000 clones, with about nine tenths observed a single time. The sample consisted of peripheral blood, taken on day 0 of AZD1222 vaccination. Every receptor here comes from an adult in good health.

The genes are TRBV19 and TRBJ2-1; D might be TRBD2 (5 bases). V was trimmed by 7 bases and J by 3 bases, leaving 13 bases between them. Per germline, CDR1 LNHDA and CDR2 SQIVND (reference sequence). This CDR3 is built from 14 residues. CDR3 coding DNA: TGTGCCAGTACTGGGGTAGCGCACTACAATGAGCAGTTCTTC. Encoded protein: CASTGVAHYNEQFF.

This chain connects TRBV4-1 to TRBJ2-7; TRBD2 matches 7 bases. This CDR3 is built from 14 residues. Germline CDR1 MGHRA, CDR2 YSYEKL. Trimming cost V 1 base and J 6 bases; bases outside gene matches: 6. This CDR3 is CASSQARGGPEQYF. In nucleotides, the CDR3 is TGCGCCAGCAGCCAAGCCCGGGGAGGGCCCGAGCAGTACTTC.

The genes are TRBV28 and TRBJ1-2; D gene unclear. Trimming removed 7 bases at V and 5 bases at J, with 14 bases between. The CDR3 covers 13 residues. Germline assignment: CDR1 MDHEN and CDR2 SYDVKM. The CDR3 DNA reads as TGTGCCAGCACCCCGGGGAGTTTTTATGGCTACACCTTC. It translates to CASTPGSFYGYTF.

The chain has TRBV3-1 (or the pseudogene TRBV3-2) and TRBJ2-3, with 14 bases that match TRBD2. V lost 4 bases and J lost 1; bases outside the gene matches: 1. The CDR3 is 16 amino acids. CDR1 LGHDT and CDR2 YNNKEL come from the germline V gene (reference sequence). The CDR3 DNA sequence: TGTGCCAGCAGCCCGGGACTAGCGGGGGGCACAGATACGCAGTATTTT. It specifies CASSPGLAGGTDTQYF.

The chain recombines TRBV7-7 with TRBJ2-7; D might be TRBD2 (6 bases). Germline V gene lookup returns CDR1 SSHAT and CDR2 FNYEAQ (reference sequence). There are 14 residues in the CDR3. The CDR3 sequence: CASGPGQLDYEQYF. The CDR3 coding sequence is TGTGCTAGCGGCCCCGGGCAGCTGGACTACGAGCAGTACTTC.

J is TRBJ1-2 and V is TRBV19, with D perhaps TRBD1 (6 bases). The CDR3 extends over 16 amino acids. Between the trimmed V and J ends, which lost 7 bases and 8 bases, there was a span of 26 bases. Germline V gene data show CDR1 as LNHDA and CDR2 as SQIVND (reference sequence). The DNA for the CDR3 is TGTGCCAGTACCCTCCCCGGGGGGGGCCTGGCGTCCGGCTACACCTTC. Translating gives CASTLPGGGLASGYTF.

The J gene is TRBJ2-7, the V gene TRBV20-1; D unclear. The germline V gene encodes CDR1 DFQATT and CDR2 SNEGSKA (reference sequence). V lost 3 bases, J lost 2 bases, and 8 bases lay in between. This CDR3 comprises 12 residues. CDR3 residues: CSASSATYEQYF. For the CDR3, the DNA is TGCAGTGCTAGTTCCGCGACCTACGAGCAGTACTTC.

This clone was counted a few times. CDR3 sequence (DNA): TGTGCCTGGGTTGGACAGTACTTATCTAACTATGGCTACACCTTC. Its translation is CAWVGQYLSNYGYTF. The chain employs TRBV30 and TRBJ1-2; TRBD1 might be the D (6 bases). Germline values: CDR1 GTSNPN, CDR2 SVGIG (reference sequence). This CDR3 is built from 15 residues. Trimming stripped 5 bases from V and 0 bases from J, with 16 bases between. Full variable domain (outside the CDR3, taken from reference TRBV30 and TRBJ1-2): SQTIHQWPATLVQPVGSPLSLECTVEGTSNPNLYWYRQAAGRGLQLLFYSVGIGQISSEVPQNLSASRPQDRQFILSSKKLLLSDSGFYLCAWVGQYLSNYGYTFGSGTRLTVV.